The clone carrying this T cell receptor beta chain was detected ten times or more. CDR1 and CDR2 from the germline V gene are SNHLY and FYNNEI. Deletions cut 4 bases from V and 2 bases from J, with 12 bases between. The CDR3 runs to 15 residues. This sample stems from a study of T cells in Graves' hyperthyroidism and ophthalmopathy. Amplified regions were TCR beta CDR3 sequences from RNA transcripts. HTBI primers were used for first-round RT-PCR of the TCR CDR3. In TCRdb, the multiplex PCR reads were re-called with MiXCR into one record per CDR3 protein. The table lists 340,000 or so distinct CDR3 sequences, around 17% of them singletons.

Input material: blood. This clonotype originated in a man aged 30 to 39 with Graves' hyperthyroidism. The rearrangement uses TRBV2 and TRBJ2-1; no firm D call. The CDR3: CASSVNSLPYNEQFF. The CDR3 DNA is TGTGCCAGCAGTGTTAATAGCCTACCCTACAATGAGCAGTTCTTC.